Shown below are 17 T cell receptor beta chains from a single sample sequenced in a study of T-cell memory formation after mild COVID-19. TCRdb analysed the 5' RACE reads with MiXCR anew, one entry per CDR3 protein. The table has around 370,000 distinct CDR3 sequences, roughly 21% seen once. The sample comprised PBMCs or a T cell subset sorted from them (not recorded which). The receptors shown here come from an adult woman who had mild COVID-19 (a few samples of this study predate the infection). Cell type and time point are not known.

The CDR3 nucleotides are TGCAGTGCTAGGGGGGACAGGGGCAACTATGGCTACACCTTC. Translation gives CSARGDRGNYGYTF. V is TRBV20-1 and J is TRBJ1-2; TRBD1 matches 10 bases. The V and J ends lost 3 bases and 2 bases, in that order; junction bases with no gene match: 3. This CDR3 contains 14 residues. Per the germline V gene, CDR1 is DFQATT and CDR2 is SNEGSKA (reference sequence).

This clonotype was counted a few times. The chain links TRBV2 to TRBJ1-2; D call uncertain. The V gene lost 3 bases and the J gene lost 4 bases, with 12 bases spanning the gap. The CDR3 extends over 14 amino acids. Germline CDR1 SNHLY, CDR2 FYNNEI. CDR3 sequence: CASSDRVDSYGYTF. Here the CDR3 DNA reads TGTGCCAGCAGTGACCGGGTCGATAGCTATGGCTACACCTTC.

V and J are TRBV5-1 and TRBJ2-1; weak D call: TRBD1 (6 bases). Germline assignment: CDR1 SGHRS and CDR2 YFSETQ. Trimming took off 1 base at V and 9 bases at J, with 17 bases between the two ends. The CDR3 totals 15 residues. The CDR3 nucleotides are TGCGCCAGCAGCTTGAGTGCCAGGGGAGCGGCTGAGCAGTTCTTC. It is translated as CASSLSARGAAEQFF. Full variable domain (missing parts from reference TRBV5-1 and TRBJ2-1): KAGVTQTPRYLIKTRGQQVTLSCSPISGHRSVSWYQQTPGQGLQFLFEYFSETQRNKGNFPGRFSGRQFSNSRSEMNVSTLELGDSALYLCASSLSARGAAEQFFGPGTRLTVL.

V gene TRBV12-3 or TRBV12-4 combines with J gene TRBJ1-3; D is unclear. The CDR3 is 15 amino acids. Trimming left V 6 bases short and J 8 bases short, with 20 bases between. This chain's CDR3 is CASSAASPLADTIYF. The CDR3 region has the DNA TGTGCCAGCAGCGCGGCGTCCCCTTTAGCGGACACCATATATTTT.

The J gene is TRBJ2-3, the V gene TRBV12-3 or TRBV12-4; possibly TRBD2 for D (5 bases). The CDR3 runs to 15 residues. Trimming left V 3 bases short and J 0 bases short, with 10 bases between. CDR3 sequence: CASSFEGRSTDTQYF. Here the CDR3 DNA reads TGTGCCAGCAGTTTTGAGGGCCGAAGCACAGATACGCAGTATTTT.

This sequence joins TRBV5-1 and TRBJ1-2, with D maybe TRBD1 (5 bases). Germline V CDR1 and CDR2: SGHRS, YFSETQ. The ends were cut back, 4 bases at V and 2 bases at J, with 15 bases in the middle. This CDR3 spans 15 amino acids. The CDR3 here is CASSHGGDPNYGYTF. The CDR3 DNA reads TGCGCCAGCAGCCACGGGGGGGACCCAAACTATGGCTACACCTTC.

This clonotype was seen only a few times. The chain carries TRBV5-1 and TRBJ2-3; D may correspond to TRBD1 or TRBD2 (5 bases each). CDR3 length: 14 residues. Trimming cost V 8 bases and J 5 bases, with 18 bases left between them. CDR1 SGHRS and CDR2 YFSETQ come from the germline V gene. CDR3 nucleotide sequence: TGCGCCAGTACCCGGGACCAACCACAAGATACGCAGTATTTT. Translation: CASTRDQPQDTQYF.

The table lists this clonotype with a few counts. This chain links TRBV9 with TRBJ2-6; the match to TRBD1 covers 7 bases. This CDR3 has 15 residues. After removal of 3 bases from V and 12 bases from J, the junction contained 12 bases not matched to a gene. CDR1 SGDLS and CDR2 YYNGEE come from the germline V gene. Here the CDR3 reads CASSDGTVPEGVLTF. The CDR3 DNA reads as TGTGCCAGCAGCGACGGGACAGTTCCCGAAGGCGTCCTGACTTTC.

This clonotype was counted many times. The chain is built from TRBV5-1 and TRBJ2-1; D gene unclear. The CDR3 extends over 16 amino acids. Germline CDR1 and CDR2: SGHRS and YFSETQ. The V end lost 0 bases, the J end lost 0 bases, and 10 bases lay between the germline ends. The CDR3 nucleotides read TGCGCCAGCAGCTTGGAAGGGCCTCTCTCCTACAATGAGCAGTTCTTC. Protein: CASSLEGPLSYNEQFF.

This clonotype turned up a few times. V is TRBV7-8 and J is TRBJ1-1; a possible D gene is TRBD1 (6 bases). With 8 bases removed from V and 0 bases from J, the gap between germline ends came to 16 bases. The CDR3 is 15 residues long. The V gene's germline CDR1 is SGHVS and CDR2 FQNEAQ. CDR3 region: CASAGAAGLNTEAFF. As DNA, the CDR3 is TGTGCCAGCGCGGGGGCGGCGGGACTGAACACTGAAGCTTTCTTT. Full variable domain (outside the CDR3, taken from reference TRBV7-8 and TRBJ1-1): GAGVSQSPRYKVAKRGQDVALRCDPISGHVSLFWYQQALGQGPEFLTYFQNEAQLDKSGLPSDRFFAERPEGSVSTLKIQRTQQEDSAVYLCASAGAAGLNTEAFFGQGTRLTVV.

J is TRBJ2-1 and V is TRBV20-1; D possibly corresponds to TRBD2 (6 bases). The germline V and J ends were trimmed by 3 bases and 6 bases, with 9 bases remaining between them. The CDR3 runs to 12 residues. CDR1 is DFQATT and CDR2 is SNEGSKA in the germline V gene (reference sequence). This chain's CDR3 is CSASLGGNEQFF. For the CDR3, the DNA is TGCAGTGCTAGCCTGGGGGGCAATGAGCAGTTCTTC.

The CDR3 DNA reads as TGCGCCAGCAGCGAGGAAGGGACACCGCGCCTCCGCTACACCTTC. Translated: CASSEEGTPRLRYTF. The chain links TRBV5-1 to TRBJ1-2; D perhaps matches TRBD1 (6 bases). Germline CDR1 reads SGHRS; CDR2 reads YFSETQ. V was trimmed by 4 bases and J by 9 bases, leaving 22 bases between them. CDR3 size: 15 residues.

The table lists this clonotype with many counts. The CDR3 loop reads CASSWGQLASWAFF. The CDR3 bases are TGTGCCAGCAGCTGGGGACAACTGGCCTCGTGGGCTTTCTTT. The rearrangement joins TRBV5-6 to TRBJ1-1, with a weak D call TRBD1 (6 bases). This CDR3 is built from 14 residues. Germline-derived CDR1 and CDR2 are SGHDT and YYEEEE. The germline V and J ends were trimmed by 3 bases and 11 bases, with 20 bases remaining between them.

This chain joins TRBV9 and TRBJ2-2; D is unclear. This CDR3 has 13 amino acids. Trimming took 3 bases from V and 4 from J, leaving 7 bases between them. CDR1 and CDR2 (germline): SGDLS, YYNGEE. CDR3 region: CASSESITGELFF. The CDR3 nucleotides read TGTGCCAGCAGCGAGTCTATCACCGGGGAGCTGTTTTTT.

The genes are TRBV12-3 or TRBV12-4 and TRBJ2-7, with D perhaps TRBD2 (6 bases). The germline V and J ends were trimmed by 10 bases and 0 bases, with 10 bases remaining between them. The CDR3 extends over 12 amino acids. The CDR3, as DNA: TGTGCCACTGGGGGGAGCTCCTACGAGCAGTACTTC. It is translated as CATGGSSYEQYF.

This clonotype was observed a handful of times. The CDR3 spells CATSDFRHQKSQETQYF. DNA for the CDR3: TGTGCCACCAGTGATTTTCGACACCAAAAGTCCCAAGAGACCCAGTACTTC. The chain couples TRBV24-1 to TRBJ2-5; D is unresolved. The germline V gene has CDR1 KGHDR and CDR2 SFDVKD. The CDR3 is 17 residues long. V lost 1 base and J 1 base, leaving 15 bases between the germline ends.

The V and J genes are TRBV5-5 and TRBJ2-4; D might be TRBD1 (6 bases). V was clipped by 0 bases and J by 0 bases, with 7 bases between them. Germline CDR1 and CDR2: SGHKS and YYEKEE (reference sequence). The CDR3 is 15 amino acids. This chain's CDR3 is CASSLEGVAKNIQYF. The CDR3 nucleotides read TGTGCCAGCAGCTTGGAGGGGGTAGCCAAAAACATTCAGTACTTC.